This T cell receptor beta chain was obtained from a study of response to subunit inactivated influenza vaccine (dated by TCRdb to about 2018). Concerning the study at large: To follow how T cells responded to a trivalent subunit inactivated influenza vaccine, the researchers relied on deep quantitative profiling of the T cell receptor repertoire.

This clonotype was observed once. Its target antigen remains unknown. No much larger clone is present one base from it, and per-base qualities are unavailable. A single read offers scant evidence. The library was generated by RT-PCR. Sequenced on an Illumina HiSeq 2500. The public reads were run again by TCRdb, first through fastp at Q25 and then through MiXCR, and only productive beta chains were kept. CDR3 protein duplicates are merged, each entry listing the most common genes and DNA. This sample has about 780,000 distinct CDR3 sequences in its table, and roughly 20% of those were observed once. The ten largest clones capture approximately 11% of the sample. Overall study outcomes, separate from this receptor: It was suggested by the authors that each seasonal influenza vaccination may recruit only a limited number of new T cells.

Sequenced here: PBMCs from blood, sampled roughly 5 days after vaccination. The receptor was derived from a man aged 50 to 60 who received an inactivated influenza vaccine. Donor details come from another sample of the same person, matched by shared clones.

At the DNA level, the sequence is TGTGCCAGCAGCCAAGTAGTCCACGAGCAGTACTTC. Its amino acids are CASSQVVHEQYF. The sequence is built from TRBV3-1 and TRBJ2-7; the D gene is not confidently resolved. From the cysteine through the phenylalanine, the CDR3 covers 12 amino acids. The read is trimmed to its CDR3 DNA, 36 bases read in frame from base 1. CDR1 is given as LGHDT and CDR2 as YNNKEL, both from the germline V gene (reference sequence). V and J lose 1 base and 5 bases, and a span of 6 bases separates them.